The source of this T cell receptor (beta chain) is a study of T cells in Graves' hyperthyroidism and ophthalmopathy. Graves' hyperthyroidism is called stable when ophthalmopathy does not progress within 18 months. Clinical symptoms, serum thyroxine, TRAb, thyroid ultrasound and orbital computed tomography established diagnosis. Amplified TCR beta CDR3 regions derived from RNA transcripts. The HTBI primer set drove a first-round RT-PCR of the TCR CDR3. One entry per CDR3 protein results from TCRdb running MiXCR on the multiplex PCR reads. This table has roughly 170,000 distinct CDR3 sequences, over 15% appearing once. This CDR3 region has 14 residues. Trimming cost V 5 bases and J 7 bases, with 20 bases left between them. In germline, CDR1 is DFQATT, CDR2 SNEGSKA (reference sequence).

Material: blood. The receptor was isolated from a woman between 50 and 59 years old with Graves' hyperthyroidism. V and J are TRBV20-1 and TRBJ1-2; D ambiguous. This chain's CDR3 is CSAPLVQSPGGYTF. In DNA, the CDR3 is TGCAGTGCTCCTTTGGTACAGTCACCGGGTGGCTACACCTTC.